These T cell receptor beta chains were read from a single sample in a study of metastatic and nonmetastatic thyroid tumors. TCRdb re-called clones from the PCR reads using MiXCR. The sample has roughly 40,000 clones; about a sixth are singletons. The sample was blood. The receptors were sampled from a female donor with papillary thyroid cancer or a benign thyroid nodule (not recorded which). Some clones in this sample may be carry-over from other donors' samples. CDR3s include the opening cysteine and the closing phenylalanine or tryptophan. The D gene is left open where the match is weak.

cdr3_length,d_call,v_call,cdr3_aa
13,NA,TRBV20-1,CSARVDTPGEAFF
13,NA,TRBV6-1,CASTWSGTDTQYF
13,NA,TRBV7-6,CASSPSIDSPLHF
17,NA,TRBV6-5,CASSYPKGEGFNQPQHF
14,NA,TRBV12-3/TRBV12-4,CASSLYGPGNTIYF
16,TRBD2,TRBV28,CSSSLWGGWISYEQYF
13,NA,TRBV19,CSSSIVRGYEQYF
17,TRBD2,TRBV3-1,CVSGQGTSGRGGQTQYF
17,NA,TRBV7-4,CASSSLGCIDSNQPQHF
14,NA,TRBV7-2,CASSPGRQTHEAFF
14,NA,TRBV28,CASSLDTRNQPQHF
15,NA,TRBV7-3,CASSFWGEQGETQYF
15,TRBD2,TRBV28,CASSPPGGTVYEQYF
14,NA,TRBV12-5,CASGRDTGRYTQYF
11,NA,TRBV5-4,CASSTYNEQFF
17,NA,TRBV6-5,CASSSQGVWGLNTEAFF
17,NA,TRBV5-6,CASSLIPGTGTNEKLFF
14,NA,TRBV9,CASSPRDSGNTIYF
14,TRBD1,TRBV24-1,CATSDLRGPYEQYF
17,TRBD2,TRBV20-1,CSAIRPGLAPSTDTQYF